Listed here is a single TCR beta chain. Compared with germline, one end of the junction differs, possibly owing to a read error. The data were taken from a study of control samples from healthy donors and cancer patients. TCRdb's table, derived via immunoSEQ multiplex PCR, lists solely in-frame clones and lacks some. The repertoire holds approximately 110,000 clones, with around 82% as singletons. The CDR3 contains 11 residues. Per the germline V gene, CDR1 is SGHTA and CDR2 is FQGNSA. The J gene is TRBJ1-1, the V gene TRBV7-2; 9 bases align to TRBD1. Sequenced: blood. The sequence was collected from a woman aged 50 to 60 in good health. For the CDR3, the DNA is TGTGCCAGCAGCCCACGGGACAGGGACGACTTT. As protein: CASSPRDRDDF.